Listed below are T cell receptor beta chains from one sample, sequenced in a study of T cells in Graves' hyperthyroidism and ophthalmopathy. TCRdb re-called the multiplex PCR reads with MiXCR, one entry per CDR3 protein. The data contain about 510,000 distinct CDR3 sequences, about 46% of them singletons. Material for sequencing was peripheral blood or thyroid tissue (not recorded which). These receptors came from an adult woman with Graves' disease, either hyperthyroidism or ophthalmopathy (not recorded which). Both conserved end residues are part of each CDR3. The D gene is left open where the match is weak. Rows give clone size only sometimes, using once, few, many, or a class for an expanded clone.

clone_size,j_call,d_call,v_call,cdr3_nt,cdr3_aa
-,TRBJ1-2,TRBD1,TRBV11-2,TGTGCCAGCAACCCGACAGGGTTCTATGGCTACACCTTC,CASNPTGFYGYTF
many,TRBJ2-5,-,TRBV29-1,TGCAGCGGTAGCGGCCAAGAGACCCAGTACTTC,CSGSGQETQYF
few,TRBJ2-3,TRBD2,TRBV9,TGTGCCAGCAGCGTAGCTCCATCCGGGAGGAGCACAGATACGCAGTATTTT,CASSVAPSGRSTDTQYF
-,TRBJ2-7,TRBD2,TRBV2,TGTGCCAGCAGTGAACAGGGAGGGTCCTACGAGCAGTACTTC,CASSEQGGSYEQYF
-,TRBJ2-2,-,TRBV28,TGTGCCAGCACCCCGGGCTCTCCCGGGGAGCTGTTTTTT,CASTPGSPGELFF
-,TRBJ2-7,-,TRBV7-3,TGTGCCAGCACCGTAGGGGGGACAGTGTACGAGCAGTACTTC,CASTVGGTVYEQYF
many,TRBJ1-1,-,TRBV5-1,TGCGCCAGCAGGGAGTATGGTGAAGCTTTCTTT,CASREYGEAFF
few,TRBJ2-7,TRBD1,TRBV10-3,TGTGCCGCCGGACAGGCAAACTCCTACGAGCAGTACTTC,CAAGQANSYEQYF
many,TRBJ1-2,-,TRBV20-1,TGCAGTGCTAGAGGACCGCGGTCGGACTATGGCTACACCTTC,CSARGPRSDYGYTF
-,TRBJ2-7,-,TRBV29-1,TGCAGCAGTTTGAGGAGGGAGGCCAGATACGAGCAGTACTTC,CSSLRREARYEQYF
-,TRBJ2-2,-,TRBV7-2,TGTGCCAGCAGCTGGACCCTGAACACCGGGGAGCTGTCTTGG,CASSWTLNTGELSW
-,TRBJ1-6,-,TRBV11-2,TGTGCCAGCACCAAAGGGGGGGCACCCCTCCACTTT,CASTKGGAPLHF
-,TRBJ1-1,-,TRBV7-6,TGTGCCAGCAGTGCCGGCCTTCAAGGGACTGAAGCTTTATTT,CASSAGLQGTEALF
-,TRBJ2-7,-,TRBV12-3/TRBV12-4,TGTGCCAGCAGTTTACGGCTCCCTGACAAGCAGTACTTC,CASSLRLPDKQYF
few,TRBJ2-7,TRBD1,TRBV29-1,TGCAGCGTTGCTACACGGGACAGGGGTAATCAGCAGTACTTC,CSVATRDRGNQQYF
once,TRBJ1-2,-,TRBV29-1,TGCAGCGCGACAGATTCCTGGGGAAACACCATATATGGCTACACCTTC,CSATDSWGNTIYGYTF
-,TRBJ2-5,-,TRBV7-9,TGTGCCAGCAGCCCCCCTCACGAGACCCAGTACTTC,CASSPPHETQYF
-,TRBJ2-7,TRBD1,TRBV29-1,TGCAGCTTCAGACAGGGGTACGAGCAGTACTTC,CSFRQGYEQYF
-,TRBJ1-1,TRBD1,TRBV25-1,TGTGCCAGCAGGCTGAGGTCGACAGGGGAGACTGAAGCTTTCTTT,CASRLRSTGETEAFF
many,TRBJ1-2,-,TRBV10-3,TGTGCCATCAGTGCCCGGGAGGGATACGGCTACACCTTC,CAISAREGYGYTF
-,TRBJ2-7,-,TRBV10-3,TGTGCCATCAGTTGGACTACCTCTTCCGAGCAGTACTTC,CAISWTTSSEQYF
-,TRBJ1-2,TRBD1,TRBV29-1,TGCAGCGTTGAAGGGGGTCGGGACAGCGTCTGGGGCTATGGCTACACCTTC,CSVEGGRDSVWGYGYTF